The source of this T cell receptor (beta chain) is a study of blood T cell repertoires in COVID-19 (dated by TCRdb to the early 2020s). Regarding the complete study: Collaborator samples came from the United States, Italy and Spain and covered acute and convalescent phases of COVID-19. The prospective study material was composed of cDNA or gDNA derived from T cells, B-cell-depleted T cells, or PBMCs. Deeply sampled blood TCRbeta repertoires from subjects exposed to, actively infected with, or recovered from COVID-19 were included in the dataset. The repertoires were released in a freely available public database intended as a resource for research on the immune response to SARS-CoV-2. The samples were drawn from the first 160 participants of the ongoing ImmuneRACE study and from roughly 1,300 subjects provided by 6 global collaborators. A de-identified subject ID, COVID-19 status, age in years and sex were almost always included in the sample metadata. Where HLA class I and class II types were available, the types were taken from metadata supplied by the sample provider, not from assay-based typing. Overall study outcomes, separate from this receptor: The amount of clinical and demographic metadata varied by source and participant and was provided uncurated.

The immunoSEQ Assay, a bias-controlled multiplex PCR, was used to amplify TCRbeta CDR3 regions from genomic DNA. Concerning the study's data processing: The number of nucleated cells in each sample was estimated by amplification of reference gene primers within the assay. To quantify the absolute abundance of each unique TCRbeta CDR3 rearrangement, sequence reads were collapsed and filtered. Productive Simpson clonality was computed per sample as the square root of Simpson's diversity index over productive rearrangements. The table comes from immuneACCESS by way of TCRdb, which keeps in-frame sequences with V and J called. Part of the clones is missing from these tables; in studies checked, under half for an unresolved V gene and the rest for unknown reasons. For V, J and clone size, that table is used; D and trimming come from the DNA. This sample has some 120,000 clones in its table, and 84% of those were observed once. Of the sample, roughly an eighth is held by the ten largest clones.

A second Seattle source provided samples from volunteer blood donors who had recovered from COVID-19. The collaborating institutions used their own protocols to collect whole blood in K2EDTA tubes. For TCRbeta analysis, collaborators shipped samples as frozen whole blood, isolated PBMCs, or DNA extracted from either of those sample types. Note on this clone: The specificity of this receptor is unknown. No much larger clone is present one base from it, and per-base qualities are unavailable.

From the germline V gene, CDR1 is MNHEY and CDR2 is SVGAGI. The CDR3 covers 14 residues, taking in both the cysteine and the phenylalanine. Just the 42-base CDR3 DNA is kept, in frame starting at base 1. Deletion took 2 bases off V and 2 bases off J, with a span of 9 bases between the germline ends. The sample consisted of peripheral blood. The sequence links TRBV6-5 to TRBJ2-5; the D segment could be TRBD2, given 6 matching bases. The sequence came from a woman aged 30 to 39 who had recovered from COVID-19. The nucleotides are TGTGCCAGCAGTTACGGAGGGGCTCAAGAGACCCAGTACTTC. Translated, it reads CASSYGGAQETQYF.